This T cell receptor (beta chain) appears in the sequencing data of a study of blood T cell repertoires in COVID-19. Looking at the study overall: The cDNA or gDNA used as material had been derived from T cells, B-cell-depleted T cells, or PBMCs.

Germline V gene lookup returns CDR1 MNHEY and CDR2 SMNVEV (reference sequence). Between the trimmed V and J ends, which lost 3 bases and 3 bases, there was a span of 6 bases. This CDR3 has 13 amino acids. The assay was immunoSEQ multiplex PCR, and TCRdb's table has in-frame clones only and misses some. Of about 200,000 clones listed, around 86% were seen once; the top ten hold about 22%. V and J are TRBV27 and TRBJ1-3; D gene ambiguous. This clonotype was obtained from a middle-aged woman in a cohort exposed to, infected with or recovered from COVID-19 (not recorded which). The sequencing sample was made of PBMCs or T cells enriched from blood (not recorded which). In nucleotides, the CDR3 is TGTGCCAGCAGTTTTGATAGTGGAAACACCATATATTTT. Translated, it gives CASSFDSGNTIYF.